This record covers a single TCR beta chain. Antigen unknown. TCRB transcripts that were expressed got sequenced, as all of the isolated RNA had been reverse transcribed. Roughly 3.6 million reads on average were seen across naive, central memory and regulatory T cell samples. Produced via immunoSEQ multiplex PCR; TCRdb's table is partial and in-frame only. The sample includes 150,000 to 190,000 clones, roughly 8% of them seen just once. The data are from a study of beta chain features in type 1 diabetes. The wider study: Patients were similar to healthy donors in age and gender (as well as in cell yields).

The CDR3 totals 15 residues. Germline CDR1 SGHRS, CDR2 YFSETQ. J lost 4 bases, V lost 0 bases, and 4 bases had no gene match. Whole-study results and caveats: Any HLA type influence on TCRB rearrangement was left unresolved here.

Specimen: central memory CD4+ T cells from blood. V and J are TRBV5-1 and TRBJ1-5, with 7 bases fitting TRBD1. This receptor was taken from a man younger than 30 in good health. The CDR3 sequence: CASSLEGARNQPQHF. CDR3 DNA sequence: TGCGCCAGCAGCTTGGAGGGGGCTAGGAATCAGCCCCAGCATTTT.